This TCR beta chain derives from a study of shared clonotypes between healthy human individuals. Study details: Sampling drew on donors who were a couple of women and three men aged 18 to 49.

Produced via immunoSEQ multiplex PCR; TCRdb's table is partial and in-frame only. The data contain approximately 810,000 clones, 92% of them singletons. Selected positively for CCR7 and CD45RO-negative, naive CD8 cells excluded terminally differentiated effector memory CD45RA+ cells. Study-wide findings and caveats: Relative to their counterparts shared across all four donors, non-shared clonotypes exhibited diminished generation probabilities. Sample collection involved blood only; tissue repertoires are likely different.

In the case of this clone: No antigen is known for it.

The origin of this receptor is a man aged 30-40 years in good health. The sample taken for sequencing was naive CD8+ T cells sorted from blood.

The CDR3 loop reads CASSVGSQEVGPEAFF. DNA of the CDR3: TGTGCCAGCAGCGTCGGGTCCCAGGAGGTTGGCCCTGAAGCTTTCTTT. The V and J genes are TRBV7-9 and TRBJ1-1, with D unclear. CDR3 length: 16 amino acids. The V and J ends lost 5 bases and 6 bases respectively, with 22 bases between them. The germline V gene encodes CDR1 SEHNR and CDR2 FQNEAQ (reference sequence).